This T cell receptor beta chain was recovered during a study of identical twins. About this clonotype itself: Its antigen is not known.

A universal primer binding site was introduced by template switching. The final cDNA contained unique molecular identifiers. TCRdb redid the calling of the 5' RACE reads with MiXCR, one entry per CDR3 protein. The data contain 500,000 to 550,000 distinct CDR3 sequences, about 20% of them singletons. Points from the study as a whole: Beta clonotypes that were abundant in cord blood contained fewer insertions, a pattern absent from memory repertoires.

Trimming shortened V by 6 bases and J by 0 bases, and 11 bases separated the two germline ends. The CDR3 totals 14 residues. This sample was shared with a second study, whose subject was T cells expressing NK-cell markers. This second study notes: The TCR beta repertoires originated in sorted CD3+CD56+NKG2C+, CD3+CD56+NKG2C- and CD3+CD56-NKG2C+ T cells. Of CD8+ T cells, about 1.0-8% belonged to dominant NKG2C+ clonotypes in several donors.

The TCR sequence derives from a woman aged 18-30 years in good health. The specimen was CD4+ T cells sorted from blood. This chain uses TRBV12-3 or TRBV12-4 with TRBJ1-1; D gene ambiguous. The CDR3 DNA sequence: TGTGCCAGCAGGCACCGGGAACTGAACACTGAAGCTTTCTTT. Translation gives CASRHRELNTEAFF.